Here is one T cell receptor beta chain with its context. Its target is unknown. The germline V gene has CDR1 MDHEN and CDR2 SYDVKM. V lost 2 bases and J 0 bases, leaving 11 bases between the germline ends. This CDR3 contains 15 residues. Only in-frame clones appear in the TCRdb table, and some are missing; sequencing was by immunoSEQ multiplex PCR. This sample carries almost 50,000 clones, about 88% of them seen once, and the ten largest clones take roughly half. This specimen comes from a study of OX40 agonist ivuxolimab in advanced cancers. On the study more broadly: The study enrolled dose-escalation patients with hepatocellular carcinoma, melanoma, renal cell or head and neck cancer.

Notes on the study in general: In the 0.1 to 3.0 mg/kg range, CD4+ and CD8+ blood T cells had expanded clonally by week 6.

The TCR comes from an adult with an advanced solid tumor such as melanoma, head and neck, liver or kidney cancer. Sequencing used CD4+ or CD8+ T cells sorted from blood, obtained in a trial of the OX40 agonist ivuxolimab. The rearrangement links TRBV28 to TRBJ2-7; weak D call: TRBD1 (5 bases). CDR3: CASSLRTRSSYEQYF. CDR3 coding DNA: TGTGCCAGCAGTTTACGGACAAGAAGCTCCTACGAGCAGTACTTC.